The 9 T cell receptor beta chains in this list originate from one sample, sequenced in a study of technical replicates of blood from a handful of donors. The method was immunoSEQ multiplex PCR; TCRdb's version includes in-frame clones alone and lacks a portion of them. There are 65,000 to 95,000 clones in the sample; around 97% occur only once, and 0.25% to 0.3% lies in the top ten. Sequenced sample: T cells isolated from PBMCs. The receptors were sampled from a human donor in good health.

The chain combines TRBV6-1 with TRBJ2-2; 7 nucleotides agree with TRBD1. This CDR3 has 13 amino acids. V was pared by 8 bases and J by 5 bases, with 5 bases of the junction left unmatched. The germline gives CDR1 MNHNS, CDR2 SASEGT. The CDR3 reads CASYRGGTGELFF. In nucleotides, the CDR3 is TGTGCCAGCTACAGGGGCGGAACCGGGGAGCTGTTTTTT.

This sequence joins TRBV28 and TRBJ1-2; D may be TRBD1 (5 bases). The CDR3 covers 13 residues. Trimming removed 10 bases at V and 0 bases at J, with 12 bases between. Germline lookup yields CDR1 MDHEN and CDR2 SYDVKM. For the CDR3, the DNA is TGTGCCATCCTGGACACTTCTAACTATGGCTACACCTTC. Protein product: CAILDTSNYGYTF.

This chain connects TRBV21-1 to TRBJ2-1; no DNA check was done on the table's D call, TRBD1. TRBV21-1 is designated a pseudogene. This CDR3 is 15 amino acids long. The CDR3 region is CARWLGQGSRNEQFF. The CDR3, as DNA: TGTGCCAGATGGTTGGGGCAGGGTAGTAGAAATGAGCAGTTCTTC.

The rearrangement links TRBV11-2 to TRBJ2-7; 8 bases align to TRBD1. Germline CDR1 reads SGHAT; CDR2 reads FQNNGV. This CDR3 comprises 14 residues. V gave up 5 bases and J gave up 0 bases; unmatched junction bases: 3. DNA of the CDR3: TGTGCCAGCAGCCGGGACAGGTTCTCCTACGAGCAGTACTTC. Translating it yields CASSRDRFSYEQYF.

The chain recombines TRBV4-1 with TRBJ2-5; D is unresolved. Germline assignment: CDR1 MGHRA and CDR2 YSYEKL. Trimming cost V 2 bases and J 4 bases, with 11 bases left between them. This CDR3 contains 14 residues. The CDR3: CASSQLIAGETQYF. DNA for the CDR3: TGCGCCAGCAGCCAACTTATAGCTGGAGAGACCCAGTACTTC.

CDR3 nucleotides: TGTGCCAGCAGCCAAGTTGGAACAGTTGGGGCCAACGTCCTGACTTTC. It specifies CASSQVGTVGANVLTF. The rearrangement links TRBV4-2 to TRBJ2-6; no firm D call. This CDR3 is built from 16 residues. V was pared by 1 base and J by 3 bases, with 10 bases between. In germline, CDR1 is LGHNA, CDR2 YNFKEQ.

The chain is built from TRBV4-1 and TRBJ2-7; 13 positions match TRBD2. Germline CDR1 reads MGHRA; CDR2 reads YSYEKL. The trim removed 0 bases at V and 5 bases at J, leaving 10 bases unmatched. CDR3 length equals 18 residues. In DNA, the CDR3 is TGCGCCAGCAGCCAAGAACCGTCACTAGCGGGAGGGGGCCACGAGCAGTACTTC. Translated: CASSQEPSLAGGGHEQYF.

The chain recombines TRBV5-4 with TRBJ2-7; possibly TRBD2 for D (6 bases). Germline V gene sequence: CDR1 SGHNT, CDR2 YYREEE (reference sequence). V gave up 3 bases and J gave up 0 bases, with 13 bases separating them. This CDR3 has 15 amino acids. CDR3 sequence: CASSSLAGSSYEQYF. The CDR3 bases are TGTGCCAGCAGCTCCCTCGCGGGGAGCTCCTACGAGCAGTACTTC.

CDR3 sequence reads: CASSYLLAVLTYEQYF. CDR3 sequence (DNA): TGTGCCAGCAGTTACTTACTAGCGGTCCTTACCTACGAGCAGTACTTC. The chain carries TRBV6-5 and TRBJ2-7; TRBD2 matches 8 bases. Germline V gives CDR1 MNHEY, CDR2 SVGAGI. Losses at the gene ends were 1 base for V and 2 bases for J; bases not matched to a gene: 7. This CDR3 spans 16 amino acids.